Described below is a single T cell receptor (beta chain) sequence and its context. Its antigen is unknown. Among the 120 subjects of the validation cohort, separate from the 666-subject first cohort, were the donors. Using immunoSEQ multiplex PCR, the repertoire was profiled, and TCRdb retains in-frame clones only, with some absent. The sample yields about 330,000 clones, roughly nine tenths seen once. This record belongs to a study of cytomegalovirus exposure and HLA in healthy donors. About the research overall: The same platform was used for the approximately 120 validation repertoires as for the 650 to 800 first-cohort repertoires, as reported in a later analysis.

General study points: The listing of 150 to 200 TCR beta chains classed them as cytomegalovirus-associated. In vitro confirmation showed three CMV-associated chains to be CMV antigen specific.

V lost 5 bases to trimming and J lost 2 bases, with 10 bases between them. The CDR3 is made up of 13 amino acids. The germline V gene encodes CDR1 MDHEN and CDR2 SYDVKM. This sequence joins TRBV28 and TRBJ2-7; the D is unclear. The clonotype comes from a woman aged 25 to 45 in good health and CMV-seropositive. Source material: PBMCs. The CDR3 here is CASSTDGPYEQYF. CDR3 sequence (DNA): TGTGCCAGCAGTACGGACGGTCCCTACGAGCAGTACTTC.